Described below is a single T cell receptor beta chain sequence and its context. Its target is not known. Between the trimmed V and J ends, which lost 5 bases and 4 bases, there was a span of 9 bases. The CDR3 loop spans 13 amino acids. CDR1 and CDR2 from the germline V gene are SNHLY and FYNNEI. Method: immunoSEQ multiplex PCR; TCRdb's copy keeps in-frame clones and lacks some. The data contain about 1 million clones, around four fifths of them singletons. The data were obtained in a study of shared clonotypes between healthy human individuals. General study findings and limits: The study found about 5% of naive CD4 clonotypes shared across several donors. Non-shared clonotypes displayed generation probabilities falling below those of clonotypes present in all four donors. Inspection by rarefaction showed sorted-subset sequencing to be incomplete despite large depth.

Specimen: memory CD4+ T cells sorted from blood. Sample subset: CD45RA-negative fraction. The rearrangement links TRBV2 to TRBJ2-1; D unclear. This TCR was sampled from a man aged 18-30 years in good health. Here the CDR3 DNA reads TGTGCCAGCAGTCGGGTTGGGTACAATGAGCAGTTCTTC. It specifies CASSRVGYNEQFF.